Described below is a single T cell receptor (beta chain) sequence and its context. The entry originates in a study of blood T cell repertoires in COVID-19. Study at large: From T cells, B-cell-depleted T cells, or PBMCs came the material, which was cDNA or gDNA.

Per the study methods: Estimates of nucleated cell counts were drawn from the amplification of reference gene primers. Assay used: immunoSEQ multiplex PCR; TCRdb lists only in-frame clones, some missing. From that table come the V and J calls and clone size; the DNA was used to work out D and trimming. The profile covers fewer than 250,000 clones, with roughly 85% appearing a single time and less than 5% taken by the ten largest. Those enrolled, adults aged roughly 18 to 89 years, came from 24 US areas. The study assigned cohorts using participant-reported clinical history. The CDR3 length is 15 residues. Germline V gene data show CDR1 as LGHDT and CDR2 as YNNKEL (reference sequence). The junction had 6 bases not matched to a gene; V was cut back by 5 bases and J by 5 bases.

This chain connects TRBV3-1 (or the pseudogene TRBV3-2) to TRBJ2-1, with TRBD2 matching 10 bases. This clonotype was sampled from a woman between 40 and 50 years old with acute COVID-19. Material for sequencing was PBMCs or T cells enriched from blood (not recorded which). CDR3: CASSKSGRANNEQFF. CDR3 in DNA: TGTGCCAGCAGCAAGAGCGGGAGGGCCAACAATGAGCAGTTCTTC.